This TCR beta chain stems from a study of molecular identifiers for immune sequencing clone quantification. Study results and caveats: Identical barcode-sharing TCR molecules could lead to underestimated sizes for highly expanded clones.

Details on this clonotype: Antigen unknown.

The CDR3 sequence is 14 residues long. Germline V gene sequence: CDR1 MDHEN, CDR2 SYDVKM. Trimming took 3 bases from V and 8 from J, leaving 15 bases between them. The use of previously described methods and listed TCR primers produced the bulk TCR libraries. TCRdb recomputed calls from the PCR reads with MiXCR, one row per CDR3 protein. This table has approximately 37,000 distinct CDR3 sequences, about 19% appearing once. Sequencing used naive CD8+ T cells from blood, with Jurkat cell RNA spiked in. The subset here: FACS-sorted CD8+CD4-CCR7+CD45RA+ naive T cells. The origin of this receptor is a human donor in good health. Some libraries in this study had Jurkat cell RNA spiked in. The chain uses TRBV28 and TRBJ2-3; weak D call: TRBD1 (6 bases). The CDR3 region is CASSFSRGDGTQYF. The CDR3 nucleotides read TGTGCCAGCAGTTTTAGCAGGGGAGACGGTACGCAGTATTTT.